This entry is about one T cell receptor (beta chain). Its antigen is not known. The sample originates from a study of T-cell memory formation after mild COVID-19. Study information: For the most part, TCR clusters were specific to one donor. Study conclusions and caveats: Within pre-infection memory, some responding clones were found, suggesting cross-reactive memory joined. While clones contracting from day 15 to 85 were balanced between CD4 and CD8, later expanders leaned CD4+.

TCR alpha and TCR beta cDNA libraries with sample barcodes and UMIs came from 5'RACE using constant-segment primers. TCRdb reprocessed the 5' RACE reads with MiXCR, giving one entry per CDR3 protein. Of roughly 400,000 distinct CDR3 sequences in the sample, approximately 19% were seen once. With V trimmed by 5 bases and J by 0 bases, 14 bases remained unmatched. The CDR3 length is 18 residues. The germline CDR1 and CDR2 sequences are SGHTA and FQGNSA. Sequencing was done on a sample of PBMCs or a T cell subset sorted from them (not recorded which). The TCR comes from a young man who had mild COVID-19 (a few samples of this study predate the infection). Cell type and time point are not known. The chain uses TRBV7-2 and TRBJ2-7; TRBD1 aligns across 9 bases. CDR3 sequence: CASSRGTGIHASSYEQYV. In DNA form, the CDR3 reads TGTGCCAGCAGCCGCGGGACAGGGATTCACGCAAGCTCCTACGAGCAGTACGTC.